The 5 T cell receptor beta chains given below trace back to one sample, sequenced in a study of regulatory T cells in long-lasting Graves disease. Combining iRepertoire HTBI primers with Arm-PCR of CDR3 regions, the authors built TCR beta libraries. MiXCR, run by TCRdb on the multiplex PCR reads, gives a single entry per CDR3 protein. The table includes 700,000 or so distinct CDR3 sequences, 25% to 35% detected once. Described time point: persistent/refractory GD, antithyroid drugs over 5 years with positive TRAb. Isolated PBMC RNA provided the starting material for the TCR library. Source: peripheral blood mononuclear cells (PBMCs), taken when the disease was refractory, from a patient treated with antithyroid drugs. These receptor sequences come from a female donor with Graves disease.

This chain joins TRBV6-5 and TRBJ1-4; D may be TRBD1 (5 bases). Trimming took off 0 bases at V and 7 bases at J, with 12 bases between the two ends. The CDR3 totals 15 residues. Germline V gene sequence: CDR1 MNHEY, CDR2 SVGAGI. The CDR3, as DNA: TGTGCCAGCAGTTACTCGGGGGGGACGGCTGAAAAACTGTTTTTT. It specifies CASSYSGGTAEKLFF.

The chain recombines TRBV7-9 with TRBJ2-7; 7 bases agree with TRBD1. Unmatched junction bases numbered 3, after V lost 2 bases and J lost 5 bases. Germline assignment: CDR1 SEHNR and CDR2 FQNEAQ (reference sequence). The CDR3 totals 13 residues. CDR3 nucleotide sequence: TGTGCCAGCAGCTTATCCCAGGGGGACGAGCAGTACTTC. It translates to CASSLSQGDEQYF.

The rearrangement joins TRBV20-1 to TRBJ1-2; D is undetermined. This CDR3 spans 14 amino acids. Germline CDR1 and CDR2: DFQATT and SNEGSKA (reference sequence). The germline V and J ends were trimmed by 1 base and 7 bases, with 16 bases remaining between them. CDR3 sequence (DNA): TGCAGTGCTAGAGTTGGTCGGTCCAGGCTTGGCTACACCTTC. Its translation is CSARVGRSRLGYTF.

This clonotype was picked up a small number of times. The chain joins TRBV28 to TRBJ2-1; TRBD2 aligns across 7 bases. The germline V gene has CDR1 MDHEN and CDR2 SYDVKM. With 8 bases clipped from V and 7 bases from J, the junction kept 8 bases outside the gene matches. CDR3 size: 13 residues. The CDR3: CASGGVTRNEQFF. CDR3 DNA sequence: TGTGCCAGCGGGGGGGTGACTAGGAATGAGCAGTTCTTC.

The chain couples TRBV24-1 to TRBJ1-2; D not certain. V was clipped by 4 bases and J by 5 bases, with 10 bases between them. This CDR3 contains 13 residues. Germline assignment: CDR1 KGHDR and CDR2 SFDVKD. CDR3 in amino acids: CATSETGLYGYTF. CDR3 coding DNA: TGTGCCACCAGTGAGACGGGCCTGTATGGCTACACCTTC.